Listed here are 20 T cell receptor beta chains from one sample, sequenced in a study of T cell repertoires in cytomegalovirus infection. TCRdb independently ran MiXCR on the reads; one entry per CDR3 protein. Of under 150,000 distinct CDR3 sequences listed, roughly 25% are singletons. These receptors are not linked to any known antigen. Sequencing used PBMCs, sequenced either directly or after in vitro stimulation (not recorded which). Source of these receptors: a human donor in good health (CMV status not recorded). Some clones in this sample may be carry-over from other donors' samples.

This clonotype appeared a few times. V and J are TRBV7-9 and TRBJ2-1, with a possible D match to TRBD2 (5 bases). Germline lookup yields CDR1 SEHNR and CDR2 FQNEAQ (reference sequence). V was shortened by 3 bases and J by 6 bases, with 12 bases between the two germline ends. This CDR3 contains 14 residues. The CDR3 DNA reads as TGTGCCAGCAGCTTGGTAGGAGGTTCCAATGAGCAGTTCTTC. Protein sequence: CASSLVGGSNEQFF. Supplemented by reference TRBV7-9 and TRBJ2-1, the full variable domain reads DTGVSQNPRHKITKRGQNVTFRCDPISEHNRLYWYRQTLGQGPEFLTYFQNEAQLEKSRLLSDRFSAERPKGSFSTLEIQRTEQGDSAMYLCASSLVGGSNEQFFGPGTRLTVL.

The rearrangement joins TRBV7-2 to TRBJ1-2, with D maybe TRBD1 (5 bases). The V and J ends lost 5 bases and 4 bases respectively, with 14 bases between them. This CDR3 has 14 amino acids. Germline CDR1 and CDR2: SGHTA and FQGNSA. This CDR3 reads CASSARTGGYGYTF. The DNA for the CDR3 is TGTGCCAGCAGCGCGCGTACAGGTGGCTATGGCTACACCTTC.

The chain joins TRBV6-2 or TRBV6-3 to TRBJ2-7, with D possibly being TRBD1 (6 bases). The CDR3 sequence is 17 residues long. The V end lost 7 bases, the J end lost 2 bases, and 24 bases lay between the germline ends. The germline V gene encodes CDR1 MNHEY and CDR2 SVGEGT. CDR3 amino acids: CASTQSPRGTATYEQYF. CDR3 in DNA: TGTGCCAGCACCCAATCCCCCAGGGGCACGGCAACCTACGAGCAGTACTTC.

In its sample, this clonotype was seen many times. CDR3 coding DNA: TGTGCCAGCAGCTTAGCCGGACTAGCGGGAGGGCCGTTTAATGAGCAGTTCTTC. Translating it yields CASSLAGLAGGPFNEQFF. The rearrangement uses TRBV7-8 and TRBJ2-1; 15 nucleotides match TRBD2. CDR1 and CDR2 (germline): SGHVS, FQNEAQ. There are 18 residues in the CDR3. Trimming cost V 0 bases and J 7 bases; bases outside gene matches: 7.

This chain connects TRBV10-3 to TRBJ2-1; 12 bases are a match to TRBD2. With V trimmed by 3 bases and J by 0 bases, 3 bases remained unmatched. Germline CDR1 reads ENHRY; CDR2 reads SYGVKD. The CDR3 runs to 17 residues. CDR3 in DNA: TGTGCCATCAGTGAAACTAGCGGGAGGAGCTCCTACAATGAGCAGTTCTTC. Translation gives CAISETSGRSSYNEQFF.

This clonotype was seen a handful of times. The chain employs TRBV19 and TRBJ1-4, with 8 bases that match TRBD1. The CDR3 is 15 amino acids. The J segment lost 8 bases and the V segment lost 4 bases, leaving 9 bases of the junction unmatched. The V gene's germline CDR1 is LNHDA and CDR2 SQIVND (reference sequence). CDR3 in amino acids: CASSTAPDRAEKLFF. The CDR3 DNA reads TGTGCCAGTAGTACCGCCCCGGACAGGGCCGAAAAACTGTTTTTT.

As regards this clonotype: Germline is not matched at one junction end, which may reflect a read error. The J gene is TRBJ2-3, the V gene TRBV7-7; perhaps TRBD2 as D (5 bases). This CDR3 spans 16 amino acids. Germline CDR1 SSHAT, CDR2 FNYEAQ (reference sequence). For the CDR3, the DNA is TGTGCTAGCAGCATCGGACTCATGAAATACACAGATACGCAGTATTTT. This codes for CASSIGLMKYTDTQYF.

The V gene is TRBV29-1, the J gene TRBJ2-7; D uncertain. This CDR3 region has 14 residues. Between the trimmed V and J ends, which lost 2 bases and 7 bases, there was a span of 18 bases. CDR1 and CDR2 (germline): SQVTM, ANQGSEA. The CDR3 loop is CSVELSFSAVEQYF. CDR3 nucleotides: TGCAGCGTTGAACTGAGTTTTTCGGCGGTAGAGCAGTACTTC.

CDR3 loop: CASRQEGAHEQYF. CDR3 nucleotide sequence: TGTGCCAGCAGGCAGGAGGGCGCGCACGAGCAGTACTTC. The V gene is TRBV6-6, the J gene TRBJ2-7, with D possibly being TRBD2 (6 bases). Germline CDR1 and CDR2: MNHNY and SVGAGI (reference sequence). V lost 6 bases and J 5 bases, leaving 14 bases between the germline ends. This CDR3 contains 13 residues.

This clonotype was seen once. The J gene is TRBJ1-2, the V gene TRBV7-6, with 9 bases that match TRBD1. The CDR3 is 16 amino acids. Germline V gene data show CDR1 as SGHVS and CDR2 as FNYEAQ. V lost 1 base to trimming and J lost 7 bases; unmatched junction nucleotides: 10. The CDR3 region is CASSLEHPGQGGGYTF. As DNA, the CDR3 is TGTGCCAGCAGCTTAGAACATCCGGGACAGGGCGGTGGCTACACCTTC.

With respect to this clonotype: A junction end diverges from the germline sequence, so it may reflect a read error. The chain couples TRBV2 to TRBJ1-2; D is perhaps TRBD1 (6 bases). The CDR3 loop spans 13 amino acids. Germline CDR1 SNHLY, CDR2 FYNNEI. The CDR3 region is CVSSRDTVYGYTF. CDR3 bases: TGTGTCAGCAGTAGGGACACCGTCTATGGCTACACCTTC.

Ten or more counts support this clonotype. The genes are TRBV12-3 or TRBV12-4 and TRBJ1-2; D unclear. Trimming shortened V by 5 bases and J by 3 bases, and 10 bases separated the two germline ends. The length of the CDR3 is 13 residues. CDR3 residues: CASSPQDHYGYTF. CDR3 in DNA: TGTGCCAGCAGTCCCCAGGACCACTATGGCTACACCTTC.

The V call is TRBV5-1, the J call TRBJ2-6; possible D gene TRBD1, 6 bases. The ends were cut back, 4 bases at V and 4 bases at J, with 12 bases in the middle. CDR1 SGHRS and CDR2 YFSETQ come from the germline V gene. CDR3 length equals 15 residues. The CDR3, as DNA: TGCGCCAGCAGCCCTACCGGACAGGGGGCCAACGTCCTGACTTTC. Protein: CASSPTGQGANVLTF. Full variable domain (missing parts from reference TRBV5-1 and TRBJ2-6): KAGVTQTPRYLIKTRGQQVTLSCSPISGHRSVSWYQQTPGQGLQFLFEYFSETQRNKGNFPGRFSGRQFSNSRSEMNVSTLELGDSALYLCASSPTGQGANVLTFGAGSRLTVL.

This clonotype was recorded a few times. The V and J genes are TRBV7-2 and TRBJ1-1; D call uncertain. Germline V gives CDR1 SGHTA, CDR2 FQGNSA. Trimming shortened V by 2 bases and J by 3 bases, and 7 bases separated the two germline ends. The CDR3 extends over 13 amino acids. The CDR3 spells CASSLFQHTEAFF. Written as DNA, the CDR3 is TGTGCCAGCAGCTTATTCCAGCACACTGAAGCTTTCTTT.

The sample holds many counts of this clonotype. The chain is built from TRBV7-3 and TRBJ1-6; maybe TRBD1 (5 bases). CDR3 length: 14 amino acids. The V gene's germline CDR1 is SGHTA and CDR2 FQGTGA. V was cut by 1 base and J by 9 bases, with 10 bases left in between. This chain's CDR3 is CASSLNDQGSPLHF. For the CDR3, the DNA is TGTGCCAGCAGCTTAAACGACCAGGGTTCACCCCTCCACTTT.

Here the CDR3 DNA reads TGTGCCAGCAGCCAAGAGGACAGCCATGGCTACACCTTC. It yields the protein CASSQEDSHGYTF. The chain recombines TRBV4-2 with TRBJ1-2; D may be TRBD1 (6 bases). This CDR3 is built from 13 residues. The V gene's germline CDR1 is LGHNA and CDR2 YNFKEQ. Trimming took 0 bases from V and 6 from J, leaving 8 bases between them.

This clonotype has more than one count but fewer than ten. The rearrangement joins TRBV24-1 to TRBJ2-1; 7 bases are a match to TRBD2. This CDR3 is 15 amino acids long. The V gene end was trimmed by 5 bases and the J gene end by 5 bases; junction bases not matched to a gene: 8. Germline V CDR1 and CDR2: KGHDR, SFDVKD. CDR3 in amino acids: CATSAIAGGNNEQFF. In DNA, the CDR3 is TGTGCCACCAGTGCTATAGCGGGTGGAAACAATGAGCAGTTCTTC.

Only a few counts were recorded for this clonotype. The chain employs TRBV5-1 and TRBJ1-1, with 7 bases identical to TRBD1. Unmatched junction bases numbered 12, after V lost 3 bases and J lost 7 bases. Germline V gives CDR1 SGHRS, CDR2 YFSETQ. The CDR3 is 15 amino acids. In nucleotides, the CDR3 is TGCGCCAGCAGCTCAAAGACCGGGACAGAGCATGAAGCTTTCTTT. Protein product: CASSSKTGTEHEAFF.

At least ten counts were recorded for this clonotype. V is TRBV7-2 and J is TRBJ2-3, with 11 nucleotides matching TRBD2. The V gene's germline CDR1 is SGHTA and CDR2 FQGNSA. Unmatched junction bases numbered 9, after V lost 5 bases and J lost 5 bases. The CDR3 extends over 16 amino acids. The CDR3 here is CASSPPLAGVGDTQYF. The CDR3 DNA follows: TGTGCCAGCAGCCCGCCACTAGCGGGAGTTGGAGATACGCAGTATTTT.

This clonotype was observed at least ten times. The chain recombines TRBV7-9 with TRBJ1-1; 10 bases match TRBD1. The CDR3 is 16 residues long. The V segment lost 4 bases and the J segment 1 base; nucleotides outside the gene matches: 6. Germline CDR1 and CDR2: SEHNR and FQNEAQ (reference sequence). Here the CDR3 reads CASSSHDRGQNTEAFF. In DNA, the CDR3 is TGTGCCAGCAGCTCCCACGACAGGGGGCAGAACACTGAAGCTTTCTTT.